These 5 T cell receptor beta chains were sequenced from one sample in a study of PD-L1 blockade in urothelial cancer. The data were produced by immunoSEQ multiplex PCR, yet TCRdb's version contains in-frame clones alone and is incomplete. The sample yields about 56,000 clones, approximately 83% seen once. The time point: pretreatment peripheral blood. This sample comprised PBMCs, obtained around atezolizumab (anti-PD-L1) treatment. The receptor source for this set is a man aged 65-85 years with urothelial cancer.

The chain couples TRBV6-1 to TRBJ1-2; 11 positions agree with TRBD1. This CDR3 region has 14 residues. V lost 6 bases, J lost 7 bases, and 7 bases stayed unmatched. Germline V lookup: CDR1 MNHNS, CDR2 SASEGT. DNA for the CDR3: TGTGCCAGCAGAATCGGACAGGGGGCGGTTGGCTACACCTTC. Translating it yields CASRIGQGAVGYTF.

Only a few counts were recorded for this clone. The chain carries TRBV29-1 and TRBJ1-1, with TRBD1 matching 9 bases. This CDR3 spans 14 amino acids. J was trimmed by 5 bases and V by 6 bases; bases with no gene match: 10. Germline CDR1 SQVTM, CDR2 ANQGSEA. CDR3 in DNA: TGCAGCGTAGAGGGGGGGACAGGGAGGACTGAAGCTTTCTTT. Its translation is CSVEGGTGRTEAFF.

This clone appeared a few times. The V and J genes are TRBV29-1 and TRBJ1-1; 9 nucleotides match TRBD1. Trimming cost V 5 bases and J 6 bases; bases outside gene matches: 10. Germline loops: CDR1 SQVTM, CDR2 ANQGSEA. The CDR3 covers 14 residues. The CDR3 DNA sequence: TGCAGCGTTATAATACAGGGGGCTGTGTCTGAAGCTTTCTTT. Amino acid sequence: CSVIIQGAVSEAFF. The whole variable domain, remainder taken from reference TRBV29-1 and TRBJ1-1, is SAVISQKPSRDICQRGTSLTIQCQVDSQVTMMFWYRQQPGQSLTLIATANQGSEATYESGFVIDKFPISRPNLTFSTLTVSNMSPEDSSIYLCSVIIQGAVSEAFFGQGTRLTVV.

The V and J genes are TRBV2 and TRBJ2-3; D remains unclear. This CDR3 has 14 amino acids. Germline V gene data show CDR1 as SNHLY and CDR2 as FYNNEI. V lost 4 bases and J 0 bases, leaving 8 bases between the germline ends. CDR3 DNA sequence: TGTGCCAGCAGTGTGGGCCCTAGCACAGATACGCAGTATTTT. This encodes CASSVGPSTDTQYF. The full variable domain, completed using reference TRBV2 and TRBJ2-3, is EPEVTQTPSHQVTQMGQEVILRCVPISNHLYFYWYRQILGQKVEFLVSFYNNEISEKSEIFDDQFSVERPDGSNFTLKIRSTKLEDSAMYFCASSVGPSTDTQYFGPGTRLTVL.

V usage is TRBV5-6 and J usage is TRBJ2-1; D not certain. The germline gives CDR1 SGHDT, CDR2 YYEEEE. The V end was cut by 2 bases, the J end by 2 bases, with 14 bases between. The CDR3 runs to 16 residues. The CDR3 DNA reads TGTGCCAGCAGCTTTCGACTCACCGAGGCCTACAATGAGCAGTTCTTC. The encoded protein is CASSFRLTEAYNEQFF.